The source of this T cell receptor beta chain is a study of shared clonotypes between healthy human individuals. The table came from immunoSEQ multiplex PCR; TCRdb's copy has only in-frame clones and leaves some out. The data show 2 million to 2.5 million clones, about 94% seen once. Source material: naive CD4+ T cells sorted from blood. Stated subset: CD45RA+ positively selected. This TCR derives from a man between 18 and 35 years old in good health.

The DNA of the CDR3 is TGTGCCAGCAGACCTACAAGGGGGAACACTGAAGCTTTCTTT. It translates to CASRPTRGNTEAFF. The chain couples TRBV28 to TRBJ1-1, with D perhaps matching TRBD1 (5 bases). V lost 6 bases, J lost 1 base, and 12 bases lay in between. This CDR3 has 14 amino acids. Germline V gene data show CDR1 as MDHEN and CDR2 as SYDVKM.